This T cell receptor (beta chain) comes out of a study of blood T cell repertoires in COVID-19. Study background: Samples of COVID-19 (acute and convalescent) were obtained from the United States, Italy and Spain. T cells, B-cell-depleted T cells, or PBMCs provided the cDNA or gDNA that served as material.

Trimming stripped 3 bases from V and 0 bases from J, with 10 bases between. The CDR3 contains 14 residues. The V gene's germline CDR1 is SGDLS and CDR2 YYNGEE. Original analysis: Reference gene primer amplification gave estimated nucleated cell counts. Using immunoSEQ multiplex PCR, the repertoire was profiled, and TCRdb retains in-frame clones only, with some absent. Clone size and V and J calls were adopted from that table, with D and trimming inferred from the DNA. Of 160,000 or so clones in the sample, roughly 90% were seen once. The TCR was taken from a man aged 60 to 75 with acute or convalescent COVID-19. The source material was peripheral blood. The chain joins TRBV9 to TRBJ2-7; D perhaps matches TRBD1 (6 bases). The CDR3 nucleotides are TGTGCCAGCAGCGACGACAGGAGCTCCTACGAGCAGTACTTC. It codes for CASSDDRSSYEQYF. The variable domain in full, completed from reference TRBV9 and TRBJ2-7, reads DSGVTQTPKHLITATGQRVTLRCSPRSGDLSVYWYQQSLDQGLQFLIQYYNGEERAKGNILERFSAQQFPDLHSELNLSSLELGDSALYFCASSDDRSSYEQYFGPGTRLTVT.